This TCR beta chain was recorded in a study of regulatory T cells in long-lasting Graves disease. Findings and limits, study-wide: Whereas 950 to 1,000 public clonotypes were shared by new patients, persistent patients shared more, at 2,500 to 3,500.

Combining iRepertoire HTBI primers with Arm-PCR of CDR3 regions, the authors built TCR beta libraries. A single record per CDR3 protein comes from TCRdb applying MiXCR to the multiplex PCR reads. The sample yields 450,000 to 700,000 distinct CDR3 sequences, roughly 13% seen once. The time point was: newly diagnosed GD, antithyroid drugs for less than 3 months. The TCR library was prepared using RNA isolated from PBMCs. Points on this clonotype: Its antigen is currently unknown.

Looked up from germline, CDR1 is DFQATT and CDR2 is SNEGSKA (reference sequence). Germline trimming cut 3 bases from V and 4 bases from J; bases unmatched to any gene: 12. CDR3 length equals 16 residues. These data were also filed under a second study, of T cells in Graves' hyperthyroidism and ophthalmopathy. That study adds: The study defined stable Graves' hyperthyroidism as no ophthalmopathy progression within 18 months. Among clonotypes expanded in thyroid above 0.001, most were also found in blood.

The receptor was derived from a man aged 25-45 years with Graves disease. The chain carries TRBV20-1 and TRBJ2-5; TRBD1 agrees at 9 bases. The sample here was peripheral blood mononuclear cells (PBMCs), taken at new diagnosis, from a patient treated with antithyroid drugs. CDR3 coding DNA: TGCAGTGCTAGTCCGGCCGGGACAGGGAATGGAGAGACCCAGTACTTC. This codes for CSASPAGTGNGETQYF.